Listed here is a single T cell receptor beta chain. Its antigen is unidentified. The sample belongs to a study of shared clonotypes between healthy human individuals. About the research overall: Donors consisted of a couple of women and three men between 18 and 49. Study outcomes and limitations: Sequencing depth was a factor that was expected to affect clonotype sharing among donors.

The CDR3 consists of 14 residues. The germline V gene has CDR1 GTSNPN and CDR2 SVGIG (reference sequence). Trimming cost V 5 bases and J 3 bases, with 16 bases left between them. Each unsorted sample relied on roughly 90 million PBMCs as its source of genomic DNA. On ten immunoSEQ deep assay plates, unsorted PBMC DNA was sequenced. The protocol was immunoSEQ multiplex PCR, while the TCRdb copy is restricted to in-frame clones and leaves out a portion. The sample lists some 480,000 clones; 79% were seen once. The receptor comes from a woman in her 40s in good health. Some clones in this sample may be carry-over from other donors' samples. The specimen was PBMCs. V gene TRBV30 combines with J gene TRBJ1-1, with D maybe TRBD1 (5 bases). The CDR3 DNA follows: TGTGCCTGGTACAAGATACGGGACTACACTGAAGCTTTCTTT. This translates into CAWYKIRDYTEAFF.